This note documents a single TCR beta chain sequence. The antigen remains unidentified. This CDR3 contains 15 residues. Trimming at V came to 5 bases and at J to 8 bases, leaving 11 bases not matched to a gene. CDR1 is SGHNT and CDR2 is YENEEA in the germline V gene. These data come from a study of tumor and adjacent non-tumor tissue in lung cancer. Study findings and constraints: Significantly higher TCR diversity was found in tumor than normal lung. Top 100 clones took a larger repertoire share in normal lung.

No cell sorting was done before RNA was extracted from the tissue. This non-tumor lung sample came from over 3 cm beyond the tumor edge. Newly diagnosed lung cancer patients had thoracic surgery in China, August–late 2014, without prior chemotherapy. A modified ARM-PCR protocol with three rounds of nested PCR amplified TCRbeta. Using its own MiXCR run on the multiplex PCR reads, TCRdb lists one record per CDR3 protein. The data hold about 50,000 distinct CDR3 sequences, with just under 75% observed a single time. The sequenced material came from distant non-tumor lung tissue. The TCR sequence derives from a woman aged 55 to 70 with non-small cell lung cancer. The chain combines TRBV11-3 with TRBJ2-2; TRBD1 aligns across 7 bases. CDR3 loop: CASSPCTGVTGELFF. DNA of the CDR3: TGTGCCAGCAGCCCCTGCACAGGGGTCACAGGGGAGCTGTTTTTT.